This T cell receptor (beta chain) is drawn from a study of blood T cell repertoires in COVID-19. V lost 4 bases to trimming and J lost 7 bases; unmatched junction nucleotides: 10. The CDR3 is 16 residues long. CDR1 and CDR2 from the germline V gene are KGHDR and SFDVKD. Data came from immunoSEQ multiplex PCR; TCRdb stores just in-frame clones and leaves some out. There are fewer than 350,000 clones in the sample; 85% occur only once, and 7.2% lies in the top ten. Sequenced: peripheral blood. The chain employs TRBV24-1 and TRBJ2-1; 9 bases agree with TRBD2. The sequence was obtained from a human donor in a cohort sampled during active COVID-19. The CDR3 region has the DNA TGTGCCACCAGTGACACCACCGGGACTAGCATAAATGAGCAGTTCTTC. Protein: CATSDTTGTSINEQFF.